Shown below are 23 T cell receptor beta chains from a single sample sequenced in a study of cytomegalovirus exposure and HLA in healthy donors. Vbeta (60) and Jbeta (13) primers were used in the PCR. Assay: immunoSEQ multiplex PCR; the TCRdb copy retains only in-frame clones and omits some. This table has approximately 100,000 clones, roughly 70% appearing once. Sequencing was done on a sample of PBMCs. These receptor sequences come from a man aged 35 to 55 in good health and CMV-seropositive.

This clone was detected only a few times. The chain uses TRBV4-1 and TRBJ2-7, with a tentative D call TRBD1 (6 bases). CDR3 size: 16 residues. CDR1 and CDR2 from the germline V gene are MGHRA and YSYEKL. Trimming pared 4 bases from V and 1 base from J, leaving 17 bases between. The CDR3 DNA reads as TGCGCCAGCAGCCCAGCAGGGGTGGGGTCATCCTACGAGCAGTACTTC. It specifies CASSPAGVGSSYEQYF.

V is TRBV4-3 and J is TRBJ2-7; the D gene is possibly TRBD2 (5 bases). CDR3 length equals 15 residues. Germline CDR1 and CDR2: LGHNA and YSLEER. V was shortened by 0 bases and J by 1 base, with 10 bases between the two germline ends. The CDR3 sequence: CASSQERGLSYEQYF. In DNA, the CDR3 is TGCGCCAGCAGCCAAGAGCGAGGGTTATCCTACGAGCAGTACTTC.

The chain carries TRBV9 and TRBJ1-1; D is unresolved. V gave up 4 bases and J gave up 0 bases, with 7 bases separating them. Germline assignment: CDR1 SGDLS and CDR2 YYNGEE. This CDR3 contains 13 residues. CDR3 loop: CASSLSVNTEAFF. The DNA for the CDR3 is TGTGCCAGCAGCCTCTCGGTGAACACTGAAGCTTTCTTT. The complete variable domain, with remaining parts taken from reference TRBV9 and TRBJ1-1, reads DSGVTQTPKHLITATGQRVTLRCSPRSGDLSVYWYQQSLDQGLQFLIQYYNGEERAKGNILERFSAQQFPDLHSELNLSSLELGDSALYFCASSLSVNTEAFFGQGTRLTVV.

This clone occurred a few times. The chain employs TRBV18 and TRBJ2-7; 12 bases line up with TRBD1. V shed 6 bases and J 5 bases; nucleotides not matched to a gene: 5. The length of the CDR3 is 14 residues. CDR1 is KGHSH and CDR2 is LQKENI in the germline V gene. The CDR3: CASSGDRGLNEQYF. CDR3 nucleotides: TGTGCCAGCTCCGGGGACAGGGGGCTCAACGAGCAGTACTTC. Variable domain in full (rest from reference TRBV18 and TRBJ2-7): NAGVMQNPRHLVRRRGQEARLRCSPMKGHSHVYWYRQLPEEGLKFMVYLQKENIIDESGMPKERFSAEFPKEGPSILRIQQVVRGDSAAYFCASSGDRGLNEQYFGPGTRLTVT.

The chain carries TRBV5-3 and TRBJ2-2; 14 nucleotides line up with TRBD2. TRBV5-3 is sorted into the ORF group, with uncertain function. The CDR3 runs 17 residues. The trim removed 8 bases at V and 3 bases at J, leaving 9 bases unmatched. The CDR3 is CASIRGLAGGDTGELFF. Here the CDR3 DNA reads TGTGCCAGCATTCGAGGACTAGCGGGAGGAGACACCGGGGAGCTGTTTTTT.

This chain uses TRBV23-1 with TRBJ2-1; 9 bases line up with TRBD2. TRBV23-1 is labeled an ORF, and its function is uncertain. This CDR3 has 15 amino acids. V lost 7 bases and J lost 7; bases outside the gene matches: 11. The CDR3 protein is CASTQVIAGVNEQFF. CDR3 nucleotide sequence: TGCGCCAGCACCCAGGTGATAGCGGGAGTGAATGAGCAGTTCTTC.

The chain joins TRBV6-1 to TRBJ2-5, with TRBD2 matching over 14 bases. Germline V CDR1 and CDR2: MNHNS, SASEGT. The CDR3 extends over 15 amino acids. J lost 4 bases, V lost 4 bases, and 2 bases had no gene match. CDR3 coding DNA: TGTGCCAGCAGTGGAGGACTAGCGGGAGGAGAGACCCAGTACTTC. It encodes CASSGGLAGGETQYF.

The V call is TRBV6-1, the J call TRBJ2-7; TRBD1 agrees at 9 bases. V shed 7 bases and J 2 bases; nucleotides not matched to a gene: 3. This CDR3 comprises 13 residues. Germline CDR1 reads MNHNS; CDR2 reads SASEGT. CDR3 sequence reads: CASMGTGTYEQYV. CDR3 nucleotide sequence: TGTGCCAGCATGGGGACAGGGACCTACGAGCAGTACGTC.

V and J are TRBV29-1 and TRBJ2-7; TRBD1 matches 7 bases. Germline-derived CDR1 and CDR2 are SQVTM and ANQGSEA. The CDR3 consists of 12 residues. V was pared by 4 bases and J by 2 bases, with 2 bases of the junction left unmatched. The CDR3 spells CSVGDSPYEQYF. The CDR3 DNA is TGCAGCGTTGGGGACAGTCCCTACGAGCAGTACTTC.

This clone was seen a handful of times. CDR3 sequence (DNA): TGTGCCACCTCGGCCCAGGGCGGGAGAAATCACGAGCAGTACGTC. Encoded protein: CATSAQGGRNHEQYV. V and J are TRBV25-1 and TRBJ2-7; TRBD2 matches 7 bases. Germline assignment: CDR1 MGHDK and CDR2 SYGVNS. Germline trimming cut 10 bases from V and 5 bases from J; bases unmatched to any gene: 17. CDR3 length equals 15 residues.

The chain couples TRBV7-2 to TRBJ1-1; D ambiguous. Per the germline V gene, CDR1 is SGHTA and CDR2 is FQGNSA. V was trimmed by 1 base and J by 7 bases, leaving 7 bases between them. The length of the CDR3 is 12 residues. The CDR3 DNA is TGTGCCAGCAGCTTAGACGGAGGTGAAGCTTTCTTT. This translates into CASSLDGGEAFF.

V and J are TRBV10-1 and TRBJ1-1; D is undetermined. The CDR3 is 14 residues long. V was clipped by 0 bases and J by 0 bases, with 5 bases between them. Per the germline V gene, CDR1 is WNHNN and CDR2 is SYGVQD (reference sequence). CDR3 loop: CASSESRMNTEAFF. CDR3 coding DNA: TGCGCCAGCAGTGAGTCGAGAATGAACACTGAAGCTTTCTTT.

V and J are TRBV9 and TRBJ2-3; D is undetermined. V lost 2 bases to trimming and J lost 0 bases, with 7 bases between them. This CDR3 is built from 14 residues. Germline V gene data show CDR1 as SGDLS and CDR2 as YYNGEE. The CDR3 reads CASSVIGSTDTQYF. CDR3 nucleotides: TGTGCCAGCAGCGTCATCGGGAGCACAGATACGCAGTATTTT.

This clone was counted a single time. This sequence joins TRBV7-2 and TRBJ2-7; 7 nucleotides align to TRBD1. This CDR3 contains 14 residues. Germline trimming cut 5 bases from V and 2 bases from J; bases unmatched to any gene: 6. The germline V gene has CDR1 SGHTA and CDR2 FQGNSA. The CDR3 nucleotides read TGTGCCAGCAGCCCCGACAGGGTGGCCTACGAGCAGTACTTC. It encodes CASSPDRVAYEQYF.

The chain combines TRBV4-3 with TRBJ2-7, with 11 bases matching TRBD2. Trimming took 4 bases from V and 2 from J; bases not matched to a gene: 4. Germline V lookup: CDR1 LGHNA, CDR2 YSLEER. This CDR3 is 15 amino acids long. The CDR3 nucleotides are TGCGCCAGCAGCCCCGGGACTAGCGGACCCTACGAGCAGTACTTC. It translates to CASSPGTSGPYEQYF.

In this sample, this clone turned up a few times. The rearrangement uses TRBV13 and TRBJ1-3, with D maybe TRBD1 (5 bases). The V end was cut by 0 bases, the J end by 1 base, with 10 bases between. Germline loops: CDR1 PRHDT, CDR2 FYEKMQ (reference sequence). The CDR3 consists of 16 residues. CDR3 nucleotides: TGTGCCAGCAGCTTAGGCCTCGGGGGGTCTGGAAACACCATATATTTT. It translates to CASSLGLGGSGNTIYF.

The genes are TRBV10-3 and TRBJ2-3; 7 nucleotides agree with TRBD1. This CDR3 has 15 residues. Per germline, CDR1 ENHRY and CDR2 SYGVKD. The V and J ends lost 6 bases and 2 bases, in that order; junction bases with no gene match: 8. The CDR3 coding sequence is TGTGCCATCAGAGAGGGGGCCAGCAACACAGATACGCAGTATTTT. Translated: CAIREGASNTDTQYF.

This rearrangement joins TRBV9 to TRBJ2-1; D gene unclear. The germline V gene has CDR1 SGDLS and CDR2 YYNGEE. The CDR3 is made up of 13 amino acids. V shed 4 bases and J shed 7 bases, with 12 bases lying between them. CDR3 bases: TGTGCCAGCAGCTCAGACGGGTGGAATGAGCAGTTCTTC. It yields the protein CASSSDGWNEQFF.

The J gene is TRBJ2-5, the V gene TRBV14; D unclear. Germline V gene sequence: CDR1 SGHDN, CDR2 FVKESK. The V end lost 1 base, the J end lost 5 bases, and 17 bases lay between the germline ends. There are 16 residues in the CDR3. The CDR3 region is CASSQGLMAAAETQYF. DNA for the CDR3: TGTGCCAGCAGCCAAGGGTTAATGGCGGCGGCGGAGACCCAGTACTTC.

This sequence joins TRBV28 and TRBJ2-7, with TRBD1 matching over 11 bases. Germline CDR1 and CDR2: MDHEN and SYDVKM. CDR3 length: 15 residues. The V gene end was trimmed by 6 bases and the J gene end by 4 bases; junction bases not matched to a gene: 8. The CDR3, as DNA: TGTGCCAGCAGCGGATCCGGGACAGGGGGATACGAGCAGTACTTC. Encoded protein: CASSGSGTGGYEQYF.

This clone was found a few times. The chain couples TRBV4-3 to TRBJ2-5; D is undetermined. V was trimmed by 0 bases and J by 2 bases, leaving 10 bases between them. Germline V gene data show CDR1 as LGHNA and CDR2 as YSLEER. This CDR3 has 15 residues. CDR3: CASSQDSRSQETQYF. CDR3 sequence (DNA): TGCGCCAGCAGCCAAGATTCGCGGAGTCAAGAGACCCAGTACTTC.

The rearrangement links TRBV27 to TRBJ2-2, with D possibly TRBD2 on 5 matching bases. CDR3 length: 11 residues. Looked up from germline, CDR1 is MNHEY and CDR2 is SMNVEV (reference sequence). V lost 6 bases and J 7 bases, leaving 6 bases between the germline ends. The DNA for the CDR3 is TGTGCCAGCAGAAGCGGCGGGGAGCTGTTTTTT. Protein sequence: CASRSGGELFF.

The chain recombines TRBV9 with TRBJ2-5, with 9 bases fitting TRBD2. V shed 4 bases and J 1 base; nucleotides not matched to a gene: 5. Germline V CDR1 and CDR2: SGDLS, YYNGEE. This CDR3 comprises 15 residues. The CDR3, as DNA: TGTGCCAGCAGCTTTGCGACTAGCGGCCAAGAGACCCAGTACTTC. Encoded protein: CASSFATSGQETQYF.